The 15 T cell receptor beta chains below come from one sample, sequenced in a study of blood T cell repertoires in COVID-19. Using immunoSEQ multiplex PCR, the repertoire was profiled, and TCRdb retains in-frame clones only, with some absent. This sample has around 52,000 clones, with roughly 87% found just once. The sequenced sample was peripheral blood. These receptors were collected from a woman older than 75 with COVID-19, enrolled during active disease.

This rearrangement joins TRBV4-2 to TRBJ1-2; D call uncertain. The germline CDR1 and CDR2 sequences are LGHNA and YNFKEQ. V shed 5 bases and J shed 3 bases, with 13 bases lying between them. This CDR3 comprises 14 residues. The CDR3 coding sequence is TGTGCCAGCAGCAACGGGTTCAGCTACTATGGCTACACCTTC. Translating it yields CASSNGFSYYGYTF.

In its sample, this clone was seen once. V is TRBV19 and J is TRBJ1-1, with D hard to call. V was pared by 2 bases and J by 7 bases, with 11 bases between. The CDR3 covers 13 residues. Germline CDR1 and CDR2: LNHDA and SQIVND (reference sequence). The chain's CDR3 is CASSINPGFEAFF. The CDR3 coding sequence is TGTGCCAGTAGTATAAACCCAGGTTTTGAAGCTTTCTTT. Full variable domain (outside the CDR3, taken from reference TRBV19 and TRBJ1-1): DGGITQSPKYLFRKEGQNVTLSCEQNLNHDAMYWYRQDPGQGLRLIYYSQIVNDFQKGDIAEGYSVSREKKESFPLTVTSAQKNPTAFYLCASSINPGFEAFFGQGTRLTVV.

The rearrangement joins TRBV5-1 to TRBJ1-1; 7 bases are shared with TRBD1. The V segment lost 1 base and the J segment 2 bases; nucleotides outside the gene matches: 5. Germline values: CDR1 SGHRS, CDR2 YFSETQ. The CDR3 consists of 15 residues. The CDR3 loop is CASSLPGTANTEAFF. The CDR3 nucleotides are TGCGCCAGCAGCTTGCCGGGGACAGCAAACACTGAAGCTTTCTTT.

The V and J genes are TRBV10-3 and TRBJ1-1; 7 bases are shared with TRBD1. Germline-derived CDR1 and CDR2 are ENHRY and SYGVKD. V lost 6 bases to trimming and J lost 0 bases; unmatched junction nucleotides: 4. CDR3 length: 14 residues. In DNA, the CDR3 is TGTGCCATCAGGAAGGGACAGCTGAACACTGAAGCTTTCTTT. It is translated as CAIRKGQLNTEAFF.

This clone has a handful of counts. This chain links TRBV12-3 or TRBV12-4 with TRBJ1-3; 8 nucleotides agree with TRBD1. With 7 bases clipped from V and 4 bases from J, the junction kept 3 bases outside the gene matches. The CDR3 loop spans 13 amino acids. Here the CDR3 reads CASKRQGGNTIYF. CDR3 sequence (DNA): TGTGCCAGCAAAAGACAGGGGGGAAACACCATATATTTT.

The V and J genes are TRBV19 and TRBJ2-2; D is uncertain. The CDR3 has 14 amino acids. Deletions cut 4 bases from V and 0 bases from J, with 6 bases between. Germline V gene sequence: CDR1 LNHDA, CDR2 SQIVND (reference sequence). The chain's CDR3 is CASSRATNTGELFF. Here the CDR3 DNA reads TGTGCCAGTAGTAGGGCCACGAACACCGGGGAGCTGTTTTTT. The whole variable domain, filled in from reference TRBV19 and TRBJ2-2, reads DGGITQSPKYLFRKEGQNVTLSCEQNLNHDAMYWYRQDPGQGLRLIYYSQIVNDFQKGDIAEGYSVSREKKESFPLTVTSAQKNPTAFYLCASSRATNTGELFFGEGSRLTVL.

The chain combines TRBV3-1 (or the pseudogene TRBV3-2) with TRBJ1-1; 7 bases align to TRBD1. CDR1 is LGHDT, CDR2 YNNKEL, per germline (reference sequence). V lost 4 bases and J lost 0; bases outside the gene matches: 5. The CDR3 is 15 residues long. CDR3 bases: TGTGCCAGCAGCCGTGGACAGGCGATGAACACTGAAGCTTTCTTT. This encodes CASSRGQAMNTEAFF.

The chain's CDR3 is CASSSPGSQETQYF. Here the CDR3 DNA reads TGTGCCAGCAGTTCTCCGGGATCGCAAGAGACCCAGTACTTC. The chain combines TRBV6-5 with TRBJ2-5; D perhaps matches TRBD2 (5 bases). CDR1 MNHEY and CDR2 SVGAGI come from the germline V gene. V lost 4 bases, J lost 2 bases, and 11 bases lay in between. The length of the CDR3 is 14 residues.

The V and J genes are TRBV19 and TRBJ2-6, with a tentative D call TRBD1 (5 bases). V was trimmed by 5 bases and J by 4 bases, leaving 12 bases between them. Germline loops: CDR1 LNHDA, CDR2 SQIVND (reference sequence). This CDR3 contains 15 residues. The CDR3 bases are TGTGCCAGTAGTGGCACAGGTCTGGGGGCCAACGTCCTGACTTTC. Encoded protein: CASSGTGLGANVLTF.

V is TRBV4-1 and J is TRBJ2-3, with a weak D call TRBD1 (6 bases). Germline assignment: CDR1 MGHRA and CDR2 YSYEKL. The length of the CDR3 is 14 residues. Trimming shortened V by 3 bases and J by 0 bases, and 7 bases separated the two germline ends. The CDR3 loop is CASSHRGSTDTQYF. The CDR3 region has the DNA TGCGCCAGCAGCCACAGGGGTAGCACAGATACGCAGTATTTT.

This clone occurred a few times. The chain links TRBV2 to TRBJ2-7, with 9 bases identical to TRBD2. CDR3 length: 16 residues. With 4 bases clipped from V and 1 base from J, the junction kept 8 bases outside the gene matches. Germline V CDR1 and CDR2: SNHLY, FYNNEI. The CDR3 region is CASSVSGSGGSYEQYF. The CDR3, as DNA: TGTGCCAGCAGTGTTTCGGGGAGCGGGGGGTCCTACGAGCAGTACTTC. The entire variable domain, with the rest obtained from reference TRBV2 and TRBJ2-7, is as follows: EPEVTQTPSHQVTQMGQEVILRCVPISNHLYFYWYRQILGQKVEFLVSFYNNEISEKSEIFDDQFSVERPDGSNFTLKIRSTKLEDSAMYFCASSVSGSGGSYEQYFGPGTRLTVT.

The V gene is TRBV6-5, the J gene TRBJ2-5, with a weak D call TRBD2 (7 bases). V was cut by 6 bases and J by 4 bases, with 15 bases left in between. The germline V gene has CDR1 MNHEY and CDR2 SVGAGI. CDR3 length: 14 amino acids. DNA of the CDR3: TGTGCCAGCAGCCTAGGGGGGGCTGCAGAGACCCAGTACTTC. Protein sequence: CASSLGGAAETQYF.

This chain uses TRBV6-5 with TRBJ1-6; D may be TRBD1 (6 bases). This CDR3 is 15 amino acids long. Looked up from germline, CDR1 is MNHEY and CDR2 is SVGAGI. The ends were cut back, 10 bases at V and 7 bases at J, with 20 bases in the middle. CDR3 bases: TGTGCCATCTTTCTGGCAGGGGTCGTGAATTCACCCCTCCACTTT. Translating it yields CAIFLAGVVNSPLHF.

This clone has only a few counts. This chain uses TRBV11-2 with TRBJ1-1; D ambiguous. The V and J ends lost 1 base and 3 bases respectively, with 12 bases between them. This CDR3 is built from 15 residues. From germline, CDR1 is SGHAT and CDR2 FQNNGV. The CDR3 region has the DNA TGTGCCAGCAGCTTAGGCCTGGGGAGGGACACTGAAGCTTTCTTT. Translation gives CASSLGLGRDTEAFF. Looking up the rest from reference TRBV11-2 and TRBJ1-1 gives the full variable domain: EAGVAQSPRYKIIEKRQSVAFWCNPISGHATLYWYQQILGQGPKLLIQFQNNGVVDDSQLPKDRFSAERLKGVDSTLKIQPAKLEDSAVYLCASSLGLGRDTEAFFGQGTRLTVV.

CDR3 in amino acids: CASLTRGTEAFF. The CDR3 nucleotides are TGTGCCAGCCTAACGCGGGGCACTGAAGCTTTCTTT. The rearrangement links TRBV6-5 to TRBJ1-1; D remains unclear. Germline CDR1 MNHEY, CDR2 SVGAGI. The CDR3 has 12 residues. Trimming stripped 8 bases from V and 4 bases from J, with 11 bases between.